These 15 T cell receptor beta chains came from one sample sequenced in a study of shared clonotypes between healthy human individuals. Produced via immunoSEQ multiplex PCR; TCRdb's table is partial and in-frame only. The sample holds 450,000 to 600,000 clones, roughly 78% seen once. What was sequenced was PBMCs. These receptors came from a middle-aged woman in good health. Some clones in this sample may be carry-over from other donors' samples.

This clone was observed a handful of times. The rearrangement joins TRBV9 to TRBJ2-3, with D uncertain. Germline V gene sequence: CDR1 SGDLS, CDR2 YYNGEE. The CDR3 runs 13 residues. V lost 0 bases, J lost 4 bases, and 6 bases lay in between. CDR3 DNA sequence: TGTGCCAGCAGCGTAGTGGGGTCAGATACGCAGTATTTT. Protein product: CASSVVGSDTQYF.

The genes are TRBV5-1 and TRBJ2-2; 10 nucleotides match TRBD1. Germline V CDR1 and CDR2: SGHRS, YFSETQ. V lost 4 bases to trimming and J lost 3 bases; unmatched junction nucleotides: 6. The CDR3 runs 16 residues. The CDR3 here is CASSRTGTGDTGELFF. The CDR3 DNA sequence: TGCGCCAGCAGCCGAACCGGGACAGGGGACACCGGGGAGCTGTTTTTT. Using reference TRBV5-1 and TRBJ2-2 for the parts outside the CDR3, the full variable domain is KAGVTQTPRYLIKTRGQQVTLSCSPISGHRSVSWYQQTPGQGLQFLFEYFSETQRNKGNFPGRFSGRQFSNSRSEMNVSTLELGDSALYLCASSRTGTGDTGELFFGEGSRLTVL.

The chain uses TRBV30 and TRBJ2-7; 8 bases match TRBD1. The CDR3 is made up of 14 amino acids. The ends lost 3 bases at V and 1 base at J; junction bases unmatched: 5. Germline V gives CDR1 GTSNPN, CDR2 SVGIG (reference sequence). CDR3 protein: CAWSGDRPSYEQYF. The CDR3 nucleotides are TGTGCCTGGAGCGGGGACAGGCCTTCCTACGAGCAGTACTTC.

V and J are TRBV5-1 and TRBJ2-1; 8 bases map to TRBD2. V shed 3 bases, J shed 8 bases, and the junction held 7 bases outside the gene matches. Germline V gene sequence: CDR1 SGHRS, CDR2 YFSETQ. The CDR3 runs to 14 residues. The CDR3 nucleotides read TGCGCCAGCAGCTCCGCATACGGGGGGGATGAGCAGTTCTTC. The encoded protein is CASSSAYGGDEQFF. The complete variable domain, with remaining parts taken from reference TRBV5-1 and TRBJ2-1, reads KAGVTQTPRYLIKTRGQQVTLSCSPISGHRSVSWYQQTPGQGLQFLFEYFSETQRNKGNFPGRFSGRQFSNSRSEMNVSTLELGDSALYLCASSSAYGGDEQFFGPGTRLTVL.

The rearrangement links TRBV27 to TRBJ2-2, with D possibly being TRBD2 (6 bases). Germline V gene data show CDR1 as MNHEY and CDR2 as SMNVEV (reference sequence). There are 16 residues in the CDR3. Trimming took 3 bases from V and 7 from J, leaving 18 bases between them. CDR3 coding DNA: TGTGCCAGCAGTTTTGCCACTAGCCGCCCGGTCGGGGAGCTGTTTTTT. It codes for CASSFATSRPVGELFF.

In its sample, this clone was seen a few times. The chain has TRBV7-2 and TRBJ2-1; TRBD2 matches 9 bases. The V gene's germline CDR1 is SGHTA and CDR2 FQGNSA. Losses at the gene ends were 5 bases for V and 5 bases for J; bases not matched to a gene: 7. This CDR3 comprises 15 residues. The CDR3 region has the DNA TGTGCCAGCAGCAGGACTAGCGAATTGAACAATGAGCAGTTCTTC. Protein sequence: CASSRTSELNNEQFF.

This clone was recorded a few times. The rearrangement joins TRBV29-1 to TRBJ2-7; D gene unclear. The CDR3 sequence is 11 residues long. The V end lost 0 bases, the J end lost 7 bases, and 7 bases lay between the germline ends. Germline V gene sequence: CDR1 SQVTM, CDR2 ANQGSEA. The CDR3 DNA sequence: TGCAGCGTTGAAGATATCGAGGAGCAGTACTTC. Translated: CSVEDIEEQYF.

The V call is TRBV5-5, the J call TRBJ1-5; no firm D call. The CDR3 consists of 13 residues. Per the germline V gene, CDR1 is SGHKS and CDR2 is YYEKEE (reference sequence). Trimming shortened V by 2 bases and J by 4 bases, and 7 bases separated the two germline ends. The CDR3 nucleotides read TGTGCCAGCAGCTTCCGGGCAAATCAGCCCCAGCATTTT. Translated: CASSFRANQPQHF.

Here the CDR3 reads CASRRDLNSGNTIYF. Here the CDR3 DNA reads TGTGCCAGTAGGAGGGACCTAAACTCTGGAAACACCATATATTTT. This rearrangement joins TRBV19 to TRBJ1-3; tentatively, D is TRBD1 (5 bases). Germline loops: CDR1 LNHDA, CDR2 SQIVND (reference sequence). V gave up 6 bases and J gave up 0 bases, with 12 bases separating them. The length of the CDR3 is 15 residues.

The chain joins TRBV7-8 to TRBJ2-7; 9 bases fit TRBD1. In germline, CDR1 is SGHVS, CDR2 FQNEAQ. J was trimmed by 2 bases and V by 4 bases; bases with no gene match: 6. The CDR3 has 15 residues. The DNA of the CDR3 is TGTGCCAGCAGCTCCCTGGACAGGGGAACCTACGAGCAGTACTTC. Translation: CASSSLDRGTYEQYF. The full variable domain, with the rest looked up from reference TRBV7-8 and TRBJ2-7, is GAGVSQSPRYKVAKRGQDVALRCDPISGHVSLFWYQQALGQGPEFLTYFQNEAQLDKSGLPSDRFFAERPEGSVSTLKIQRTQQEDSAVYLCASSSLDRGTYEQYFGPGTRLTVT.

Concerning this clone: A far more abundant clone sits one base away, making this likely a read error. The gene calls are TRBV4-2 and TRBJ2-2; D gene ambiguous. The CDR3 has 14 residues. Looked up from germline, CDR1 is LGHNA and CDR2 is YNFKEQ. The CDR3 is CASGQGLETGELFF. The CDR3 nucleotides are TGTGCCAGCGGCCAAGGGCTGGAAACCGGGGAGCTGTTTTTT.

This clone was found once. The chain combines TRBV19 with TRBJ2-7; the D gene is possibly TRBD1 (6 bases). V dropped 1 base and J dropped 5 bases, with 12 bases sitting between them. Germline values: CDR1 LNHDA, CDR2 SQIVND (reference sequence). The CDR3 totals 14 residues. This CDR3 reads CASSIGTGYHEQYF. CDR3 DNA: TGTGCCAGTAGTATAGGAACAGGGTACCACGAGCAGTACTTC.

The chain is built from TRBV30 and TRBJ1-5; TRBD1 might be the D (6 bases). V was clipped by 6 bases and J by 6 bases, with 12 bases between them. Looked up from germline, CDR1 is GTSNPN and CDR2 is SVGIG (reference sequence). The CDR3 totals 12 residues. As DNA, the CDR3 is TGTGCCTGTCAGCAGGGGTCTCAGCCCCAGCATTTT. This translates into CACQQGSQPQHF.

J is TRBJ1-3 and V is TRBV10-1; D gene ambiguous. The CDR3 is 17 amino acids. V shed 0 bases and J shed 0 bases, with 12 bases lying between them. CDR1 and CDR2 from the germline V gene are WNHNN and SYGVQD (reference sequence). The CDR3 DNA reads as TGCGCCAGCAGTGAGTCTCCGGGAGTCAACTCTGGAAACACCATATATTTT. Protein product: CASSESPGVNSGNTIYF.

J is TRBJ1-1 and V is TRBV14; tentatively, D is TRBD1 (6 bases). Germline CDR1 SGHDN, CDR2 FVKESK. V was shortened by 4 bases and J by 2 bases, with 11 bases between the two germline ends. The CDR3 contains 14 residues. Here the CDR3 DNA reads TGTGCCAGCAGCCGGGGACATTTTAACACTGAAGCTTTCTTT. It is translated as CASSRGHFNTEAFF.